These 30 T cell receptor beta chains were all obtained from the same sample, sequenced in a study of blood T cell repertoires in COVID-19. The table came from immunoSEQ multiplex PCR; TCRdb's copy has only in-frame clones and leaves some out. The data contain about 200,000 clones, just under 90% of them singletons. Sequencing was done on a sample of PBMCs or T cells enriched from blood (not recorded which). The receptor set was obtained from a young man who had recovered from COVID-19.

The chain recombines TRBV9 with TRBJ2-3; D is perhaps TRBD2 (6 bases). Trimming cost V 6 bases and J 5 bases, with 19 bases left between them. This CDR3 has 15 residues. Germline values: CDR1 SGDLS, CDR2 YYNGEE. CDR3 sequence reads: CASKGLGVGGDTQYF. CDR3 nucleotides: TGTGCCAGCAAAGGACTGGGCGTGGGAGGAGATACGCAGTATTTT.

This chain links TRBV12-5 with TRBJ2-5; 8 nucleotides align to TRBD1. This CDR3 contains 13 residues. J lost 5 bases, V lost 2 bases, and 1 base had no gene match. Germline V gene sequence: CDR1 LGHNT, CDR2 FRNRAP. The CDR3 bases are TGTGCTAGTGGTTTGCACAGGGGGGAGACCCAGTACTTC. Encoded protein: CASGLHRGETQYF.

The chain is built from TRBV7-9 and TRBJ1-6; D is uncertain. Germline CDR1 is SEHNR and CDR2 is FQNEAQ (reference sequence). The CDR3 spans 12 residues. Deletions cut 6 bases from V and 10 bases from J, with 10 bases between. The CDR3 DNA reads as TGTGCCAGCAGTGGCAGTGAATCACCCCTCCACTTT. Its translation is CASSGSESPLHF.

DNA of the CDR3: TGCGCCAGCAGCTCCCGGACTAGCACCGGGGAGCTGTTTTTT. Protein sequence: CASSSRTSTGELFF. The chain couples TRBV5-1 to TRBJ2-2, with TRBD2 matching 7 bases. Germline V gene lookup returns CDR1 SGHRS and CDR2 YFSETQ. The CDR3 has 14 amino acids. Trimming cost V 3 bases and J 4 bases; bases outside gene matches: 3.

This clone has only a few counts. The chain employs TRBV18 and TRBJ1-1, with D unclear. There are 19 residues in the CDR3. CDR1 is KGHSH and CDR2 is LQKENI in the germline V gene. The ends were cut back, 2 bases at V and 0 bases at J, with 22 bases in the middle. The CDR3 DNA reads TGTGCCAGCTCACCAGGTCGTGGACTCCCAAGGTTTATGAACACTGAAGCTTTCTTT. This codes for CASSPGRGLPRFMNTEAFF.

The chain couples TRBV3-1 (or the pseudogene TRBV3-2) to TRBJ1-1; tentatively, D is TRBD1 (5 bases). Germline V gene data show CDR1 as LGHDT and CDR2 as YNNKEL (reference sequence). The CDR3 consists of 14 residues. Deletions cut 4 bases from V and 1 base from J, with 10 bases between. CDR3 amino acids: CASSPSGGNTEAFF. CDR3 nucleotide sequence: TGTGCCAGCAGCCCCTCGGGGGGGAACACTGAAGCTTTCTTT.

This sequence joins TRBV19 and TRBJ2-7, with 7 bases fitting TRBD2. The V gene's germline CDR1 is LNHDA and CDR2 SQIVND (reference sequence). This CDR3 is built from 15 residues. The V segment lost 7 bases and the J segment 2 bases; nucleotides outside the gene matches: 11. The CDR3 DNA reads TGTGCCAGTAAGCGAACAAGGGGAGGGACCTACGAGCAGTACTTC. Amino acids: CASKRTRGGTYEQYF. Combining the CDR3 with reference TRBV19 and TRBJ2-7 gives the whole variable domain DGGITQSPKYLFRKEGQNVTLSCEQNLNHDAMYWYRQDPGQGLRLIYYSQIVNDFQKGDIAEGYSVSREKKESFPLTVTSAQKNPTAFYLCASKRTRGGTYEQYFGPGTRLTVT.

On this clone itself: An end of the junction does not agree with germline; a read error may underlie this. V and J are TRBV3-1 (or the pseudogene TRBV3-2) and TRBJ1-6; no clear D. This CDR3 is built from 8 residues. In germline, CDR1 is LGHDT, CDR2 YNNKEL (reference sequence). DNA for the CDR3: TGTGCCAGCAGCCAACCCTTATTT. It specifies CASSQPLF.

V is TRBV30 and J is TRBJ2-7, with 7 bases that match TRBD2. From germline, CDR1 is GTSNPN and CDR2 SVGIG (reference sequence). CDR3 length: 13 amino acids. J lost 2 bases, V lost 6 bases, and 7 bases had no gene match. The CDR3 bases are TGTGCCTGCGCATCACTAGCGCCCTACGAGCAGTACTTC. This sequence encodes CACASLAPYEQYF.

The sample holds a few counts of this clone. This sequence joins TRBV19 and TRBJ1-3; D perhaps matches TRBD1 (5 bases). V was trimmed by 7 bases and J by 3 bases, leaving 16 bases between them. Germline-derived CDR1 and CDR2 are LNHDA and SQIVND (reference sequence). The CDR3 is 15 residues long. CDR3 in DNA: TGTGCCAGTATACCCCGGGGAGGGGATGGAAACACCATATATTTT. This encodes CASIPRGGDGNTIYF. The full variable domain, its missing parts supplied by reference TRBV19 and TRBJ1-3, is DGGITQSPKYLFRKEGQNVTLSCEQNLNHDAMYWYRQDPGQGLRLIYYSQIVNDFQKGDIAEGYSVSREKKESFPLTVTSAQKNPTAFYLCASIPRGGDGNTIYFGEGSWLTVV.

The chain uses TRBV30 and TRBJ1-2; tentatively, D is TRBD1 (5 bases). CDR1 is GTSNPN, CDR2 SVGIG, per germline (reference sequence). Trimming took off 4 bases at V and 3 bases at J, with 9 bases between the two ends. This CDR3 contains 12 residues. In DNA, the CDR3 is TGTGCCTGGATTCGGGACTACTATGGCTACACCTTC. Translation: CAWIRDYYGYTF.

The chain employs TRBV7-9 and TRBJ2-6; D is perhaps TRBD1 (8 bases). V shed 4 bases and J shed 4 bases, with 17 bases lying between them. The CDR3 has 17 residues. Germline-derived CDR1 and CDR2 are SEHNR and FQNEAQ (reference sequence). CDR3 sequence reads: CASSSAAGQEGANVLTF. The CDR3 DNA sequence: TGTGCCAGCAGCTCGGCAGCGGGACAGGAAGGGGCCAACGTCCTGACTTTC.

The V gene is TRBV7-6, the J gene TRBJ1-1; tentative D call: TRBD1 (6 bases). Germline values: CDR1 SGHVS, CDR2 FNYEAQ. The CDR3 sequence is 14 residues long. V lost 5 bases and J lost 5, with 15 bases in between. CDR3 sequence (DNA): TGTGCCAGCAGCGCTGGGGGGGCGGGAACTGAAGCTTTCTTT. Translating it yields CASSAGGAGTEAFF.

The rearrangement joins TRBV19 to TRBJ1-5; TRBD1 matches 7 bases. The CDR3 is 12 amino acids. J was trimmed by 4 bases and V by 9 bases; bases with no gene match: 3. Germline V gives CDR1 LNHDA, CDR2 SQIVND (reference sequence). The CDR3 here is CASRQGNQPQHF. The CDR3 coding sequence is TGTGCCAGCCGACAGGGAAATCAGCCCCAGCATTTT.

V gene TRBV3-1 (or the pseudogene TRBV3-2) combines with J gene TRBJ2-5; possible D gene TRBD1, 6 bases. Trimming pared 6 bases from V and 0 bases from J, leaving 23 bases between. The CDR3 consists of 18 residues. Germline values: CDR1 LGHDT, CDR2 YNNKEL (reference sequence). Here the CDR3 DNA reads TGTGCCAGCAGTCAGGATATACAGGGAGAATACGACCAAGAGACCCAGTACTTC. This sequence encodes CASSQDIQGEYDQETQYF.

Here the CDR3 reads CASSQQQASGNTIYF. The DNA of the CDR3 is TGCGCCAGCAGCCAACAACAGGCCTCTGGAAACACCATATATTTT. The chain has TRBV4-3 and TRBJ1-3; possible D gene TRBD1, 5 bases. CDR1 and CDR2 (germline): LGHNA, YSLEER. V was trimmed by 2 bases and J by 0 bases, leaving 8 bases between them. CDR3 length: 15 amino acids.

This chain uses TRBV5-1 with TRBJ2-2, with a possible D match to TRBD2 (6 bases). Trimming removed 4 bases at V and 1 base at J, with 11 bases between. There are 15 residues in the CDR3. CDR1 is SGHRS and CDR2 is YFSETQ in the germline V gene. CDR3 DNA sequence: TGCGCCAGCAGCCCGGGACTCAAGAACACCGGGGAGCTGTTTTTT. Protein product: CASSPGLKNTGELFF. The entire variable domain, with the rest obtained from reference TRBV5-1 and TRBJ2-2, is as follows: KAGVTQTPRYLIKTRGQQVTLSCSPISGHRSVSWYQQTPGQGLQFLFEYFSETQRNKGNFPGRFSGRQFSNSRSEMNVSTLELGDSALYLCASSPGLKNTGELFFGEGSRLTVL.

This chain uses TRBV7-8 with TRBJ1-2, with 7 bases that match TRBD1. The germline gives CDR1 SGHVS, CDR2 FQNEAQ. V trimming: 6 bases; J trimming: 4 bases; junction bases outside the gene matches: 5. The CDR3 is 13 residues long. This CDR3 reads CASRGDRAYGYTF. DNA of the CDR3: TGTGCCAGCAGGGGGGACAGAGCCTATGGCTACACCTTC.

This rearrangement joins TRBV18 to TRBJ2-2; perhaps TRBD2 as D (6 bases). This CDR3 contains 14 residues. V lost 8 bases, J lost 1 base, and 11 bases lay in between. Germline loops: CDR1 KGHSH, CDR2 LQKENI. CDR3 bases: TGTGCCAGCGGCAAGGGAGGGAACACCGGGGAGCTGTTTTTT. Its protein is CASGKGGNTGELFF.

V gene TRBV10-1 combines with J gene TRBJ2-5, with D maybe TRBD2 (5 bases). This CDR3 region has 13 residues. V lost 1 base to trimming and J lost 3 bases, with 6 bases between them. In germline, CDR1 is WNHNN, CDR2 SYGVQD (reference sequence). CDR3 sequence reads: CASSEFGEETQYF. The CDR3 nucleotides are TGCGCCAGCAGTGAGTTCGGGGAAGAGACCCAGTACTTC.

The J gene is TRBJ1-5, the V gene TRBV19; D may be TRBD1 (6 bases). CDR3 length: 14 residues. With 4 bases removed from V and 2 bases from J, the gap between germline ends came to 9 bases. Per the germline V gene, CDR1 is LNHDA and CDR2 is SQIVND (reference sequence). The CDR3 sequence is CASSTRTGNQPQHF. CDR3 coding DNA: TGTGCCAGTAGTACCCGGACAGGCAATCAGCCCCAGCATTTT.

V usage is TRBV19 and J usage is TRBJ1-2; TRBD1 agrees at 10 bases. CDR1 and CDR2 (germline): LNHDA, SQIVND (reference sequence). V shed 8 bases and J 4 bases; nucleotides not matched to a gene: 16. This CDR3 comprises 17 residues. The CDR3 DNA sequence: TGTGCCAGTGAAGCCGGGACAGGGGCTTACCTTTCCTATGGCTACACCTTC. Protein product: CASEAGTGAYLSYGYTF.

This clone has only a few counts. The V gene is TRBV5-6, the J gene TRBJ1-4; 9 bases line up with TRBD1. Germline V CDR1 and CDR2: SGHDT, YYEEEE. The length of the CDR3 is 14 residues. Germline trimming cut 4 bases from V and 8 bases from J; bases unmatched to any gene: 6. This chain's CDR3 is CASSKQGAGEKLFF. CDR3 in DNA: TGTGCCAGCAGCAAACAGGGGGCAGGGGAAAAACTGTTTTTT.

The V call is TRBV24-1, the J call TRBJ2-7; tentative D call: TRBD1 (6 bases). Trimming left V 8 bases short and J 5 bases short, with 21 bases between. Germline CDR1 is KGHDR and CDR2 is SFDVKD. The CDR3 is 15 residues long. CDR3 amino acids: CATNYIQGSQDEQYF. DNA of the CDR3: TGTGCCACCAATTATATACAGGGAAGTCAGGACGAGCAGTACTTC.

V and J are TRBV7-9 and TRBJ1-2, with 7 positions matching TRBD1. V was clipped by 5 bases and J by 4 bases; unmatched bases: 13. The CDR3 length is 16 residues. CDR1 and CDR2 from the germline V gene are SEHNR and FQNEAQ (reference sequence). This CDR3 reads CASSPQGPQKIYGYTF. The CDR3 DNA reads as TGTGCCAGCAGCCCACAGGGGCCCCAGAAAATCTATGGCTACACCTTC.

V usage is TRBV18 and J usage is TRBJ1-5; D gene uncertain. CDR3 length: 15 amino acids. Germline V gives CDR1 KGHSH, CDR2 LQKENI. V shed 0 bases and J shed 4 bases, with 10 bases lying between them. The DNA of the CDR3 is TGTGCCAGCTCACCACCGGGAGGCAATAATCAGCCCCAGCATTTT. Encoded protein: CASSPPGGNNQPQHF.

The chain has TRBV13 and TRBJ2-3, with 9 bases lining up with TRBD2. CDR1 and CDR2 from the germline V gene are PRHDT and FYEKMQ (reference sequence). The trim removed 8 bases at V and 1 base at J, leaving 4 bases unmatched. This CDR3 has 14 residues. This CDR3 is CASCRLAGTDTQYF. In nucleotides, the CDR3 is TGTGCCAGCTGTCGACTAGCGGGCACAGATACGCAGTATTTT.

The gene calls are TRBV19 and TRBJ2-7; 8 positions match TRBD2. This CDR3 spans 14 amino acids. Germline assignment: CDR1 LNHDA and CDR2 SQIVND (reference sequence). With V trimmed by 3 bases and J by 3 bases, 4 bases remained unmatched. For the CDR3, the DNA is TGTGCCAGTAGTATGGCCGGGAGGGTCTACGAGCAGTACTTC. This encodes CASSMAGRVYEQYF.

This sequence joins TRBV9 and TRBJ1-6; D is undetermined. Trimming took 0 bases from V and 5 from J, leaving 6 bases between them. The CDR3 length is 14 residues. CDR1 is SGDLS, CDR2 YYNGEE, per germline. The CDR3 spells CASSVVDDNSPLHF. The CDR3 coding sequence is TGTGCCAGCAGCGTAGTAGATGATAATTCACCCCTCCACTTT.

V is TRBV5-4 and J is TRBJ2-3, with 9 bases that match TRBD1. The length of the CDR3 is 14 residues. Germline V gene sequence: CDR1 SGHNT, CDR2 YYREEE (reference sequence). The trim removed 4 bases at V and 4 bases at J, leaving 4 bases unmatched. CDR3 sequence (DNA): TGTGCCAGCAGCCCTCGGACAGGGGCAGATACGCAGTATTTT. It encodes CASSPRTGADTQYF.